This entry describes one T cell receptor (beta chain). Its cognate antigen is unknown. Other nucleotide sequences in the sample specify the same CDR3. The data were taken from a study of cytomegalovirus exposure and HLA in healthy donors. Study-wide findings and caveats: The sole available immune exposure information was CMV serostatus.

The study ran its PCR with 60 Vbeta and 13 Jbeta primers. Profiling relied on immunoSEQ multiplex PCR, and the TCRdb table lists in-frame clones only, not all of them. The sample lists 110,000 to 150,000 clones, under 90% occurring once. Trimming pared 1 base from V and 6 bases from J, leaving 12 bases between. This CDR3 region has 14 residues. Germline CDR1 and CDR2: GTSNPN and SVGIG (reference sequence). The source of this sequence is a man in his forties or fifties in good health and CMV-seronegative. The sample taken for sequencing was PBMCs. The chain combines TRBV30 with TRBJ2-2; D not certain. In DNA form, the CDR3 reads TGTGCCTGGAGTGAAATAGCAGCGTCCGGGGAGCTGTTTTTT. Translation gives CAWSEIAASGELFF.